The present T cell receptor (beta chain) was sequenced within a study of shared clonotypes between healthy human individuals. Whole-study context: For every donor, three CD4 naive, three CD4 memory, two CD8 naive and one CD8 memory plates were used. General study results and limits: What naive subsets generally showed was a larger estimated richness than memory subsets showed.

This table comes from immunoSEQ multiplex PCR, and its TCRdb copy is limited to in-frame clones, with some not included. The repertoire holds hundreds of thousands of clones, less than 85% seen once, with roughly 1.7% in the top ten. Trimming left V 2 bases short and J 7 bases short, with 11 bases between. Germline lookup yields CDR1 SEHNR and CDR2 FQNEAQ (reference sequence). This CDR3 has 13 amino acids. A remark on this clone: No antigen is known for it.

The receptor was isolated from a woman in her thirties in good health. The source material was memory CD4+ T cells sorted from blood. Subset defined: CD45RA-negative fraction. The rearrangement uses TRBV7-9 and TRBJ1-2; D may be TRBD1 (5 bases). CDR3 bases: TGTGCCAGCAGCTTACGCCAGGGACGTGGCTACACCTTC. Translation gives CASSLRQGRGYTF.